Presented here are 21 T cell receptor beta chains from one specimen sequenced in a study of T cell repertoires in cytomegalovirus infection. TCRdb re-derived calls from the reads in MiXCR, one entry per CDR3 protein. The sample yields hundreds of thousands of distinct CDR3 sequences, around a third seen once. Their antigens are not known. Material: cultured CD8+ T cells from PBMCs, obtained from culture after CMV antigen stimulation. These receptors were collected from a human donor in good health (CMV status not recorded). Some clones in this sample may be carry-over from other donors' samples.

The chain uses TRBV5-5 and TRBJ2-3, with 12 positions matching TRBD2. V was clipped by 4 bases and J by 5 bases; unmatched bases: 5. The CDR3 extends over 15 amino acids. CDR1 SGHKS and CDR2 YYEKEE come from the germline V gene (reference sequence). The CDR3: CASSTTSGGIDTQYF. DNA of the CDR3: TGTGCCAGCAGCACGACTAGCGGGGGAATAGATACGCAGTATTTT.

At least ten counts were recorded for this clonotype. The rearrangement joins TRBV7-2 to TRBJ2-7; D not resolved. V lost 2 bases and J lost 0, with 14 bases in between. Germline-derived CDR1 and CDR2 are SGHTA and FQGNSA. The CDR3 spans 16 residues. The CDR3 DNA follows: TGTGCCAGCAGCTTACAATCGTCACTGAGCTCCTACGAGCAGTACGTC. Translation gives CASSLQSSLSSYEQYV.

This sequence joins TRBV7-9 and TRBJ1-3; D unclear. CDR3 length: 16 residues. With 0 bases removed from V and 0 bases from J, the gap between germline ends came to 9 bases. CDR1 and CDR2 (germline): SEHNR, FQNEAQ (reference sequence). CDR3 loop: CASSLAERNSGNTIYF. In nucleotides, the CDR3 is TGTGCCAGCAGCTTAGCGGAGCGAAACTCTGGAAACACCATATATTTT.

This clonotype was picked up a small number of times. This chain connects TRBV7-9 to TRBJ2-2, with 9 bases aligning to TRBD1. V lost 5 bases, J lost 4 bases, and 8 bases stayed unmatched. CDR1 and CDR2 from the germline V gene are SEHNR and FQNEAQ (reference sequence). CDR3 size: 16 residues. The CDR3 here is CASSNPGQGGTGELFF. CDR3 nucleotides: TGTGCCAGCAGCAACCCGGGACAGGGTGGCACCGGGGAGCTGTTTTTT.

This clonotype was seen only a few times. V gene TRBV6-2 or TRBV6-3 combines with J gene TRBJ2-3, with 10 bases lining up with TRBD2. With V trimmed by 6 bases and J by 2 bases, 11 bases remained unmatched. Germline V gene lookup returns CDR1 MNHEY and CDR2 SVGEGT. The CDR3 length is 17 residues. DNA for the CDR3: TGTGCCAGCAGCCTCGCCTTAGCGGGGGGATTCACAGATACGCAGTATTTT. Its protein product is CASSLALAGGFTDTQYF.

The V call is TRBV6-1, the J call TRBJ2-5; D unresolved. The V gene's germline CDR1 is MNHNS and CDR2 SASEGT. Trimming took off 2 bases at V and 1 base at J, with 5 bases between the two ends. CDR3 length equals 13 residues. The CDR3 nucleotides read TGTGCCAGCAGTGAATTCGTCCAAGAGACCCAGTACTTC. It specifies CASSEFVQETQYF.

The chain carries TRBV19 and TRBJ2-1; 11 nucleotides line up with TRBD2. The J segment lost 4 bases and the V segment lost 6 bases, leaving 8 bases of the junction unmatched. CDR3 length: 16 residues. Germline-derived CDR1 and CDR2 are LNHDA and SQIVND (reference sequence). This chain's CDR3 is CASSRKGLAEYNEQFF. The DNA for the CDR3 is TGTGCCAGTAGCCGAAAGGGACTAGCGGAATACAATGAGCAGTTCTTC.

There are a few counts of this clonotype. The rearrangement joins TRBV19 to TRBJ2-1; 12 bases match TRBD2. Trimming removed 4 bases from V and 0 bases from J; junction bases left unmatched: 4. The CDR3 has 17 amino acids. Germline-derived CDR1 and CDR2 are LNHDA and SQIVND (reference sequence). The chain's CDR3 is CASSTLAGGFSYNEQFF. DNA of the CDR3: TGTGCCAGTAGTACACTAGCGGGGGGTTTCTCCTACAATGAGCAGTTCTTC. The full variable domain, completed using reference TRBV19 and TRBJ2-1, is DGGITQSPKYLFRKEGQNVTLSCEQNLNHDAMYWYRQDPGQGLRLIYYSQIVNDFQKGDIAEGYSVSREKKESFPLTVTSAQKNPTAFYLCASSTLAGGFSYNEQFFGPGTRLTVL.

The chain has TRBV25-1 and TRBJ1-1; D call uncertain. V was trimmed by 3 bases and J by 4 bases, leaving 15 bases between them. There are 15 residues in the CDR3. CDR1 MGHDK and CDR2 SYGVNS come from the germline V gene. CDR3 nucleotides: TGTGCCAGCAGTGACCCCCAAGGCCCCAGCACTGAAGCTTTCTTT. Residues: CASSDPQGPSTEAFF.

The chain has TRBV10-2 and TRBJ2-1, with 9 nucleotides matching TRBD2. Germline V gene data show CDR1 as WSHSY and CDR2 as SAAADI. The CDR3 contains 19 residues. V trimming: 3 bases; J trimming: 0 bases; junction bases outside the gene matches: 12. The CDR3 DNA reads TGCGCCAGCAGTGAAGGCCTAGCGGGGATAACGAGCTCCTACAATGAGCAGTTCTTC. This translates into CASSEGLAGITSSYNEQFF.

This clonotype came up a few times. The chain has TRBV29-1 and TRBJ1-2; a weak D match, TRBD1 (6 bases). The germline V gene encodes CDR1 SQVTM and CDR2 ANQGSEA. V lost 6 bases and J 4 bases, leaving 21 bases between the germline ends. The CDR3 loop spans 15 amino acids. CDR3 sequence: CSVEMTGPPFYGYTF. CDR3 nucleotides: TGCAGCGTGGAAATGACAGGACCCCCTTTCTATGGCTACACCTTC.

This clonotype was counted between two and nine times. V gene TRBV4-1 combines with J gene TRBJ1-1, with D perhaps TRBD1 (5 bases). The CDR3 sequence is 16 residues long. V was trimmed by 1 base and J by 1 base, leaving 13 bases between them. Germline V gene sequence: CDR1 MGHRA, CDR2 YSYEKL. CDR3 sequence (DNA): TGCGCCAGCAGCCAAGCGTTAGGACACGGGAACACTGAAGCTTTCTTT. This codes for CASSQALGHGNTEAFF.

This clonotype has more than one count but fewer than ten. The CDR3 is CASSQDAYTGELFF. CDR3 bases: TGCGCCAGCAGCCAAGATGCGTACACCGGGGAGCTGTTTTTT. The chain uses TRBV4-1 and TRBJ2-2; unclear D gene. V lost 0 bases to trimming and J lost 3 bases, with 5 bases between them. This CDR3 contains 14 residues. Germline V gives CDR1 MGHRA, CDR2 YSYEKL.

The chain couples TRBV27 to TRBJ2-5, with D uncertain. Germline V gene data show CDR1 as MNHEY and CDR2 as SMNVEV (reference sequence). This CDR3 contains 15 residues. V lost 0 bases, J lost 1 base, and 9 bases lay in between. The CDR3 loop is CASSLSISPQETQYF. The CDR3 nucleotides read TGTGCCAGCAGTTTATCAATTTCCCCCCAAGAGACCCAGTACTTC.

The chain employs TRBV4-2 and TRBJ2-3; TRBD2 matches 11 bases. Germline V CDR1 and CDR2: LGHNA, YNFKEQ. Trimming removed 4 bases from V and 2 bases from J; junction bases left unmatched: 8. CDR3 length equals 17 residues. The CDR3 region is CASSPAASGGITDTQYF. The CDR3 nucleotides are TGTGCCAGCAGCCCAGCGGCTAGCGGGGGGATCACAGATACGCAGTATTTT.

The chain joins TRBV10-3 to TRBJ2-2; either TRBD1 or TRBD2 may supply D (5 bases each). Germline V lookup: CDR1 ENHRY, CDR2 SYGVKD. Trimming removed 10 bases at V and 0 bases at J, with 9 bases between. This CDR3 spans 13 amino acids. In DNA form, the CDR3 reads TGTGCCACCGGGACCACGAACACCGGGGAGCTGTTTTTT. This gives the protein CATGTTNTGELFF.

This clonotype was seen only a few times. CDR3 in amino acids: CASLGQFSAYNEQFF. In DNA, the CDR3 is TGTGCCAGCCTGGGACAGTTCAGCGCCTACAATGAGCAGTTCTTC. V is TRBV28 and J is TRBJ2-1, with 7 bases matching TRBD1. V lost 8 bases, J lost 2 bases, and 9 bases stayed unmatched. CDR3 length equals 15 residues. Germline CDR1 is MDHEN and CDR2 is SYDVKM.

This clonotype was seen many times. V usage is TRBV7-6 and J usage is TRBJ1-1; 9 bases match TRBD1. Germline trimming cut 5 bases from V and 0 bases from J; bases unmatched to any gene: 4. CDR1 SGHVS and CDR2 FNYEAQ come from the germline V gene. The CDR3 totals 15 residues. CDR3 protein: CASSHGTGMNTEAFF. As DNA, the CDR3 is TGTGCCAGCAGCCACGGGACAGGGATGAACACTGAAGCTTTCTTT.

In its sample, this clonotype was seen many times. The genes are TRBV7-6 and TRBJ2-2; D gene ambiguous. The V end lost 2 bases, the J end lost 5 bases, and 9 bases lay between the germline ends. The CDR3 runs to 14 residues. The germline gives CDR1 SGHVS, CDR2 FNYEAQ. The CDR3 sequence: CASSLSAGTGELFF. The CDR3 DNA reads TGTGCCAGCAGCTTATCCGCAGGAACCGGGGAGCTGTTTTTT.

Concerning this clonotype: Sequence at one end of the junction differs from germline and may be a read error. The chain has TRBV4-1 and TRBJ2-1, with 7 bases identical to TRBD1. The CDR3 has 14 residues. CDR1 and CDR2 (germline): MGHRA, YSYEKL. This chain's CDR3 is CASSQDPTGTEQFF. CDR3 in DNA: TGTGCCAGCAGCCAAGATCCGACAGGGACTGAGCAGTTCTTC.

The rearrangement links TRBV6-5 to TRBJ2-7, with a weak D call TRBD2 (7 bases). Germline lookup yields CDR1 MNHEY and CDR2 SVGAGI. V was pared by 6 bases and J by 7 bases, with 19 bases between. CDR3 length: 14 amino acids. In DNA form, the CDR3 reads TGTGCCAGCAGCTCCTACGAGGGGGGGGGAGAGCAGTACGTC. This encodes CASSSYEGGGEQYV.